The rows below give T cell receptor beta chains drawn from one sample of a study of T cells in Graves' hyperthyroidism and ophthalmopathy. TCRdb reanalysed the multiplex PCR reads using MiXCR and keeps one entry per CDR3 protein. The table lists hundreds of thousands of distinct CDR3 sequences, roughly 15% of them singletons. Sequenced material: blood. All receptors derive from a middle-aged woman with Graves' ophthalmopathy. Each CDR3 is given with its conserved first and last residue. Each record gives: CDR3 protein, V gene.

CDR3: CASSLNSVVSGANVLTF
V: TRBV7-3

CDR3: CASRPRGGSSGEETQYF
V: TRBV12-3/TRBV12-4

CDR3: CASSKNTLIPDTNTGELFF
V: TRBV6-1

CDR3: CASRGSLGQHYGYTF
V: TRBV5-1

CDR3: CSVDKTYEQYF
V: TRBV20-1

CDR3: CASSRSSVLGSYEQYF
V: TRBV11-2

CDR3: CASRPDRGRGYTF
V: TRBV28

CDR3: CSARPPLLAELTGELFF
V: TRBV20-1

CDR3: CASSLEASSGIYEQYF
V: TRBV5-1

CDR3: CASSAGLAGVETQYF
V: TRBV6-2/TRBV6-3

CDR3: CASSYRTDSPNYGYTF
V: TRBV6-5

CDR3: CSVRNRGVGYTF
V: TRBV29-1

CDR3: CAWKGYTEAFF
V: TRBV30

CDR3: CASSPSDRVGYGYTF
V: TRBV7-9

CDR3: CASSPGVGKYEQYF
V: TRBV7-9

CDR3: CASSLLGVGEAFF
V: TRBV12-3/TRBV12-4

CDR3: CAISEERGQGYTF
V: TRBV10-3

CDR3: CASSVQGPSSYEQYF
V: TRBV7-9

CDR3: CASSTGTSGSSSYEQYF
V: TRBV18

CDR3: CASSRGTGGAVTYEQYF
V: TRBV11-2

CDR3: CASSLRDFTGELFF
V: TRBV12-3/TRBV12-4

CDR3: CASSQALEGEQYF
V: TRBV3-1

CDR3: CASSYGQPAGYGYTF
V: TRBV6-5

CDR3: CASSEALGDYGYTF
V: TRBV6-2/TRBV6-3

CDR3: CASRAESPRGGYEQYF
V: TRBV6-1

CDR3: CSARDVPEAFF
V: TRBV20-1

CDR3: CASSPVGGDSALSLHF
V: TRBV2

CDR3: CASSPNSKSGRGEQYF
V: TRBV4-1

CDR3: CSATGLGSQETQYF
V: TRBV20-1

CDR3: CASSTGGGYTF
V: TRBV28

CDR3: CASSLRTGQGTYEQYF
V: TRBV7-8

CDR3: CSARGGETYGYTF
V: TRBV20-1

CDR3: CASSVETVWTEAFF
V: TRBV2

CDR3: CASSLDLVNQETQYF
V: TRBV11-3

CDR3: CASSPTGVSTDTQYF
V: TRBV12-3/TRBV12-4

CDR3: CASSPDREGRETQYF
V: TRBV3-1

CDR3: CAGGTSGYEQYF
V: TRBV6-1

CDR3: CASRSGTGGFPVIYGYTF
V: TRBV5-1

CDR3: CASSEEGRSNQPQHF
V: TRBV2

CDR3: CASSFRGANYGYTF
V: TRBV28

CDR3: CASSLGTEGNTIYF
V: TRBV5-1